The source of this T cell receptor (beta chain) is a study of a mutant IDH1 vaccine in newly diagnosed glioma. Overall study: Beginning 4-6 weeks after radiotherapy alone, or with temozolomide cycles, vaccination took place.

Documented time point: week 35, safety follow-up. Alongside topical imiquimod, each dose of vaccine comprised 300 ug of mutant IDH1 20-mer peptide. Astrocytomas found in donors were new, WHO grade 3 or 4, IDH1-mutant and ATRX-lost. TCRdb's table, derived via immunoSEQ multiplex PCR, lists solely in-frame clones and lacks some. The sample has about 69,000 clones; 70% to 90% are singletons. This CDR3 region has 14 residues. In germline, CDR1 is ENHRY, CDR2 SYGVKD. The germline V and J ends were trimmed by 7 bases and 1 base, with 10 bases remaining between them. Study findings and constraints: Pseudoprogression showed no apparent link to changes in top peripheral T cell clonotypes.

A note on this clone: The antigen remains unidentified.

This TCR derives from a man under 40 with glioma. This sample comprised PBMCs, obtained from a glioma patient whose treatment included an IDH1 peptide vaccine. The chain carries TRBV10-3 and TRBJ2-2, with no clear D. CDR3 amino acids: CAIKAGQNTGELFF. CDR3 sequence (DNA): TGTGCCATCAAAGCTGGCCAGAACACCGGGGAGCTGTTTTTT.